The 4 T cell receptor beta chains below all came from one sample that was sequenced in a study of CD4 T cells in relation to SARS-CoV-2 and coronaviruses. Antigen specificity for these receptors is unknown. Here immunoSEQ multiplex PCR was the method, and the copy in TCRdb shows in-frame clones only, minus some. Of 30,000 to 45,000 clones in the sample, over 60% were seen once. The sequenced sample was memory CD4+ T cells from PBMCs, cultured in vitro. The receptor set was obtained from an adult with COVID-19.

The chain has TRBV2 and TRBJ2-5; D tentatively reads TRBD1 or TRBD2 (5 bases each). This CDR3 is 13 amino acids long. CDR1 and CDR2 (germline): SNHLY, FYNNEI. The ends were cut back, 6 bases at V and 5 bases at J, with 13 bases in the middle. CDR3 bases: TGTGCCAGCAGCGTCGGGGCCCTTGAGACCCAGTACTTC. Translated: CASSVGALETQYF.

The rearrangement links TRBV5-1 to TRBJ1-1; possible D gene TRBD1, 6 bases. V gave up 0 bases and J gave up 6 bases, with 12 bases separating them. Germline values: CDR1 SGHRS, CDR2 YFSETQ. CDR3 size: 14 residues. The CDR3 DNA reads as TGCGCCAGCAGCTTGGGGGTTAGGGGGGCTGAAGCTTTCTTT. Its translation is CASSLGVRGAEAFF.

This clone was counted once. This chain links TRBV4-3 with TRBJ1-5; TRBD1 agrees at 7 bases. The ends lost 2 bases at V and 6 bases at J; junction bases unmatched: 4. Germline V lookup: CDR1 LGHNA, CDR2 YSLEER. The CDR3 extends over 14 amino acids. CDR3 nucleotide sequence: TGCGCCAGCAGCCAAAAGGACAGGAGTCAGCCCCAGCATTTT. It codes for CASSQKDRSQPQHF.

This clone was seen more than once but under ten times. The chain links TRBV18 to TRBJ2-3; 9 bases agree with TRBD1. The length of the CDR3 is 19 residues. Trimming at V came to 3 bases and at J to 0 bases, leaving 13 bases not matched to a gene. CDR1 is KGHSH, CDR2 LQKENI, per germline. CDR3 region: CASSPNEVGQGGSTDTQYF. In DNA, the CDR3 is TGTGCCAGCTCACCCAACGAGGTGGGACAGGGTGGGAGCACAGATACGCAGTATTTT.